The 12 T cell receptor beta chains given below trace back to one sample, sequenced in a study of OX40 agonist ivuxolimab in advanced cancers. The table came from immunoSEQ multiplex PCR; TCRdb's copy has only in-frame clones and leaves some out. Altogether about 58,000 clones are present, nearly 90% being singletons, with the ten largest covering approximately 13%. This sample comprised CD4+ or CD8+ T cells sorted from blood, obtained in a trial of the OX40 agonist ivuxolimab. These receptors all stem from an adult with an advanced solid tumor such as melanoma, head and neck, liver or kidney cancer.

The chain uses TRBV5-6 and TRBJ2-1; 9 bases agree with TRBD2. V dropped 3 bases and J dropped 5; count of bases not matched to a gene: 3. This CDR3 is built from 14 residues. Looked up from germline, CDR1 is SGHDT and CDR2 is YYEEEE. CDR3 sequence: CASSWTSANNEQFF. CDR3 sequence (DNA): TGTGCCAGCAGCTGGACTAGCGCCAACAATGAGCAGTTCTTC.

The CDR3 DNA follows: TGTGCCAGTAGTATTCGTCCCCAGCGGTCGGTCTACAATGAGCAGTTCTTC. Residues: CASSIRPQRSVYNEQFF. This chain uses TRBV19 with TRBJ2-1; weak D call: TRBD2 (5 bases). Germline values: CDR1 LNHDA, CDR2 SQIVND (reference sequence). The CDR3 covers 17 residues. V lost 3 bases, J lost 3 bases, and 18 bases lay in between. The variable domain in full, completed from reference TRBV19 and TRBJ2-1, reads DGGITQSPKYLFRKEGQNVTLSCEQNLNHDAMYWYRQDPGQGLRLIYYSQIVNDFQKGDIAEGYSVSREKKESFPLTVTSAQKNPTAFYLCASSIRPQRSVYNEQFFGPGTRLTVL.

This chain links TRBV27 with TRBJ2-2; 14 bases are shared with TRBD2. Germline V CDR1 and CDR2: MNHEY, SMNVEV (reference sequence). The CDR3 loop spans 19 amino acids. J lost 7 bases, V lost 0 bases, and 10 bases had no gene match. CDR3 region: CASSLSDRTSGRKVGELFF. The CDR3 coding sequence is TGTGCCAGCAGTTTATCGGATAGGACTAGCGGGAGGAAAGTCGGGGAGCTGTTTTTT.

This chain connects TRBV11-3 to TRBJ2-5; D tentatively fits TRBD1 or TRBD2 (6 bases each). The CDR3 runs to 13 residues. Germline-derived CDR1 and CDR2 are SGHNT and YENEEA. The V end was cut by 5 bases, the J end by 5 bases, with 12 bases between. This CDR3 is CASSQGGGETQYF. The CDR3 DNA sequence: TGTGCCAGCAGCCAAGGAGGGGGGGAGACCCAGTACTTC.

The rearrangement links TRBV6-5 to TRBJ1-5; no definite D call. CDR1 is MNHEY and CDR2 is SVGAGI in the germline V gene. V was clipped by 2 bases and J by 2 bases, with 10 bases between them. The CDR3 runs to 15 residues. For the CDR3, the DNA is TGTGCCAGCAGTTACCGGGAAGGAGGCAATCAGCCCCAGCATTTT. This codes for CASSYREGGNQPQHF.

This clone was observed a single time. The CDR3 DNA follows: TGTGCCAGCAGCGCCGGGGCCGAGTGGGGCACTGAAGCTTTCTTT. Translation: CASSAGAEWGTEAFF. The chain uses TRBV9 and TRBJ1-1; weak D call: TRBD1 (5 bases). V lost 3 bases and J lost 4, with 16 bases in between. CDR1 is SGDLS and CDR2 is YYNGEE in the germline V gene. This CDR3 has 15 residues.

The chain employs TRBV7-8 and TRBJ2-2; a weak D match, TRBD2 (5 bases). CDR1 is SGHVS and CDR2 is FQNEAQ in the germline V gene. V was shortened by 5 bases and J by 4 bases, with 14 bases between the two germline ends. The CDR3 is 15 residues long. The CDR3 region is CASSLLAGGTGELFF. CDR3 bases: TGTGCCAGCAGCCTGCTAGCCGGTGGCACCGGGGAGCTGTTTTTT.

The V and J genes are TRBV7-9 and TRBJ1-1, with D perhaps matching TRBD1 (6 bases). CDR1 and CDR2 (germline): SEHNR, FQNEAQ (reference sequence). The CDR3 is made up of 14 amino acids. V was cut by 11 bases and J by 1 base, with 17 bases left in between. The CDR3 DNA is TGTGCCGGGTCCCCTGCAGGGGCGAACACTGAAGCTTTCTTT. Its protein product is CAGSPAGANTEAFF.

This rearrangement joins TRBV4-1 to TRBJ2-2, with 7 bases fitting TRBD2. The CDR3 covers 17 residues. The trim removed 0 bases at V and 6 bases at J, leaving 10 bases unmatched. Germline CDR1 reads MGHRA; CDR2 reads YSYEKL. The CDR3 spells CASSQDWGRAGAGELFF. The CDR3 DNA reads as TGCGCCAGCAGCCAAGATTGGGGGAGGGCCGGGGCCGGGGAGCTGTTTTTT.

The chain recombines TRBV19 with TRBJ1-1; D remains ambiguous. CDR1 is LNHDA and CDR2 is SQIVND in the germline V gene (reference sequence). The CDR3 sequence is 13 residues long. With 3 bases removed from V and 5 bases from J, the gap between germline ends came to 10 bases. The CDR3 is CASSIGRETEAFF. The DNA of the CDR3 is TGTGCCAGTAGTATCGGAAGGGAGACTGAAGCTTTCTTT.

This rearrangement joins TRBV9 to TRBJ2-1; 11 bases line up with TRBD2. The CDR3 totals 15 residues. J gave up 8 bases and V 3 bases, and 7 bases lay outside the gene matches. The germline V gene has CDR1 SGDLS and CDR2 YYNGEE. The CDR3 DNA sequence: TGTGCCAGCAGCGCGGCGGGACTAGCGGTTGATGAGCAGTTCTTC. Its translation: CASSAAGLAVDEQFF. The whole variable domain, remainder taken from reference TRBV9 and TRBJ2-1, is DSGVTQTPKHLITATGQRVTLRCSPRSGDLSVYWYQQSLDQGLQFLIQYYNGEERAKGNILERFSAQQFPDLHSELNLSSLELGDSALYFCASSAAGLAVDEQFFGPGTRLTVL.

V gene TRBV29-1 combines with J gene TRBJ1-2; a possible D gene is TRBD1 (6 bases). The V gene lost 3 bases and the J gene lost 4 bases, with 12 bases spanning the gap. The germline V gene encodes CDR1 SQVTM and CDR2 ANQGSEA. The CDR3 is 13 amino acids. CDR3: CSVDRGFGYGYTF. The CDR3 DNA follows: TGCAGCGTTGACAGGGGCTTTGGCTATGGCTACACCTTC.